A single sample is the source of the 17 T cell receptor beta chains below, sequenced in a study of control samples from healthy donors and cancer patients. This table comes from immunoSEQ multiplex PCR, and its TCRdb copy is limited to in-frame clones, with some not included. In the table there are approximately 100,000 clones, 90% of which are singletons. The sample was blood. All receptors come from a human donor in good health. The donor label of this sample is uncertain.

J is TRBJ2-1 and V is TRBV18, with 7 bases matching TRBD1. The CDR3 runs 13 residues. Germline V CDR1 and CDR2: KGHSH, LQKENI. V lost 5 bases, J lost 4 bases, and 2 bases stayed unmatched. The CDR3 region has the DNA TGTGCCAGCTCAGAGGGACAGTACAATGAGCAGTTCTTC. It specifies CASSEGQYNEQFF.

The chain employs TRBV5-1 and TRBJ2-5; D might be TRBD1 (6 bases). Deletions cut 1 base from V and 2 bases from J, with 12 bases between. Germline V lookup: CDR1 SGHRS, CDR2 YFSETQ. The CDR3 spans 15 residues. DNA for the CDR3: TGCGCCAGCAGCTTGTCGGGACATCGACAAGAGACCCAGTACTTC. Protein sequence: CASSLSGHRQETQYF.

The rearrangement links TRBV25-1 to TRBJ1-3; no definite D call. V shed 3 bases and J shed 4 bases, with 13 bases lying between them. The germline V gene has CDR1 MGHDK and CDR2 SYGVNS. The CDR3 loop spans 15 amino acids. The CDR3 DNA follows: TGTGCCAGCAGTGAGCCGGGGTTAGGGGGAAACACCATATATTTT. This codes for CASSEPGLGGNTIYF.

The V gene is TRBV7-3, the J gene TRBJ2-5, with D uncertain. Germline loops: CDR1 SGHTA, CDR2 FQGTGA. Trimming shortened V by 1 base and J by 4 bases, and 7 bases separated the two germline ends. CDR3 length: 13 residues. As DNA, the CDR3 is TGTGCCAGCAGCTTAATGTCCGGAGAGACCCAGTACTTC. Residues: CASSLMSGETQYF.

The genes are TRBV15 and TRBJ2-7; D is unclear. Germline CDR1 and CDR2: LNHNV and YYDKDF (reference sequence). The CDR3 sequence is 12 residues long. Trimming took off 3 bases at V and 3 bases at J, with 6 bases between the two ends. The CDR3 here is CATSSLGYEQYF. In nucleotides, the CDR3 is TGTGCCACCAGCAGCCTCGGCTACGAGCAGTACTTC.

This clone was counted a single time. This sequence joins TRBV2 and TRBJ1-2; a possible D gene is TRBD1 (6 bases). The V end was cut by 6 bases, the J end by 8 bases, with 19 bases between. Germline lookup yields CDR1 SNHLY and CDR2 FYNNEI. The CDR3 sequence is 14 residues long. The DNA of the CDR3 is TGTGCCAGCAGGGAAAATGGGGGGGGCGACGGCTACACCTTC. It specifies CASRENGGGDGYTF.

The chain carries TRBV3-1 (or the pseudogene TRBV3-2) and TRBJ1-2; TRBD1 agrees at 7 bases. Germline CDR1 reads LGHDT; CDR2 reads YNNKEL (reference sequence). The CDR3 loop spans 15 amino acids. The V gene end was trimmed by 5 bases and the J gene end by 1 base; junction bases not matched to a gene: 7. CDR3 sequence (DNA): TGTGCCAGCAGCTCACAGGGGATAAGTAACTATGGCTACACCTTC. Encoded protein: CASSSQGISNYGYTF.

This clone was recorded once. This chain joins TRBV30 and TRBJ1-5; D is possibly TRBD1 (5 bases). Germline assignment: CDR1 GTSNPN and CDR2 SVGIG (reference sequence). This CDR3 spans 15 amino acids. V was cut by 0 bases and J by 1 base, with 10 bases left in between. The CDR3 spells CAWSVGGTSNQPQHF. CDR3 nucleotides: TGTGCCTGGAGTGTCGGGGGGACGAGCAATCAGCCCCAGCATTTT. Variable domain in full (rest from reference TRBV30 and TRBJ1-5): SQTIHQWPATLVQPVGSPLSLECTVEGTSNPNLYWYRQAAGRGLQLLFYSVGIGQISSEVPQNLSASRPQDRQFILSSKKLLLSDSGFYLCAWSVGGTSNQPQHFGDGTRLSIL.

The rearrangement uses TRBV5-4 and TRBJ1-2, with no clear D. Per the germline V gene, CDR1 is SGHNT and CDR2 is YYREEE (reference sequence). The CDR3 is 14 residues long. V lost 2 bases and J 4 bases, leaving 12 bases between the germline ends. The CDR3 DNA follows: TGTGCCAGCAGCTTTATGGGTCCCTCCTATGGCTACACCTTC. Translation gives CASSFMGPSYGYTF.

The V call is TRBV5-6, the J call TRBJ2-7, with D perhaps being TRBD1 or TRBD2 (5 bases each). The V end lost 3 bases, the J end lost 5 bases, and 12 bases lay between the germline ends. This CDR3 spans 13 amino acids. The germline CDR1 and CDR2 sequences are SGHDT and YYEEEE. CDR3 amino acids: CASSWGRSHEQYF. The CDR3 nucleotides are TGTGCCAGCAGCTGGGGACGGAGCCACGAGCAGTACTTC. Supplemented by reference TRBV5-6 and TRBJ2-7, the full variable domain reads DAGVTQSPTHLIKTRGQQVTLRCSPKSGHDTVSWYQQALGQGPQFIFQYYEEEERQRGNFPDRFSGHQFPNYSSELNVNALLLGDSALYLCASSWGRSHEQYFGPGTRLTVT.

The V gene is TRBV2, the J gene TRBJ1-2, with 8 bases aligning to TRBD1. Germline V gene data show CDR1 as SNHLY and CDR2 as FYNNEI. The CDR3 spans 11 residues. J was trimmed by 8 bases and V by 6 bases; bases with no gene match: 2. In nucleotides, the CDR3 is TGTGCCAGCAGCGACAGGGGCGGCTACACCTTC. Amino acid sequence: CASSDRGGYTF.

V and J are TRBV30 and TRBJ1-6, with D tentatively TRBD1 (5 bases). Germline assignment: CDR1 GTSNPN and CDR2 SVGIG (reference sequence). There are 13 residues in the CDR3. The V gene lost 3 bases and the J gene lost 10 bases, with 13 bases spanning the gap. The CDR3 bases are TGTGCCTGGAGGGACCGACAGTTGTCACCCCTCCACTTT. It translates to CAWRDRQLSPLHF.

The chain couples TRBV6-5 to TRBJ2-6; no clear D gene. Per germline, CDR1 MNHEY and CDR2 SVGAGI. This CDR3 is built from 15 residues. V shed 6 bases and J shed 1 base, with 10 bases lying between them. The CDR3 DNA is TGTGCCAGCAGACCTACACTTTCTGGGGCCAACGTCCTGACTTTC. Its protein product is CASRPTLSGANVLTF.

The V gene is TRBV12-5, the J gene TRBJ2-3; 9 nucleotides match TRBD2. The V gene's germline CDR1 is LGHNT and CDR2 FRNRAP. The CDR3 extends over 12 amino acids. The ends lost 1 base at V and 15 bases at J; junction bases unmatched: 5. This CDR3 reads CASGLELAGPYF. The CDR3 nucleotides read TGTGCTAGTGGTTTGGAACTAGCGGGCCCTTATTTT. Full variable domain (outside the CDR3, taken from reference TRBV12-5 and TRBJ2-3): DARVTQTPRHKVTEMGQEVTMRCQPILGHNTVFWYRQTMMQGLELLAYFRNRAPLDDSGMPKDRFSAEMPDATLATLKIQPSEPRDSAVYFCASGLELAGPYFGPGTRLTVL.

The chain links TRBV4-1 to TRBJ2-7, with D maybe TRBD2 (6 bases). CDR1 is MGHRA, CDR2 YSYEKL, per germline. Trimming took off 4 bases at V and 7 bases at J, with 23 bases between the two ends. The CDR3 spans 16 residues. The CDR3 here is CASSPTGLGPAREQYF. CDR3 DNA sequence: TGCGCCAGCAGCCCTACGGGACTCGGACCCGCCCGAGAGCAGTACTTC.

V and J are TRBV5-5 and TRBJ1-1; D remains ambiguous. V lost 0 bases, J lost 5 bases, and 23 bases lay in between. The germline CDR1 and CDR2 sequences are SGHKS and YYEKEE (reference sequence). The CDR3 loop spans 18 amino acids. CDR3 sequence reads: CASSLGVGRLAVWTEAFF. CDR3 DNA: TGTGCCAGCAGCTTGGGGGTAGGACGGTTGGCAGTTTGGACTGAAGCTTTCTTT.

The rearrangement links TRBV5-1 to TRBJ2-2; D might be TRBD1 (6 bases). Trimming stripped 2 bases from V and 6 bases from J, with 11 bases between. This CDR3 region has 14 residues. Germline lookup yields CDR1 SGHRS and CDR2 YFSETQ. This chain's CDR3 is CASSFEQGSGELFF. The CDR3 nucleotides read TGCGCCAGCAGCTTTGAACAGGGTTCCGGGGAGCTGTTTTTT.